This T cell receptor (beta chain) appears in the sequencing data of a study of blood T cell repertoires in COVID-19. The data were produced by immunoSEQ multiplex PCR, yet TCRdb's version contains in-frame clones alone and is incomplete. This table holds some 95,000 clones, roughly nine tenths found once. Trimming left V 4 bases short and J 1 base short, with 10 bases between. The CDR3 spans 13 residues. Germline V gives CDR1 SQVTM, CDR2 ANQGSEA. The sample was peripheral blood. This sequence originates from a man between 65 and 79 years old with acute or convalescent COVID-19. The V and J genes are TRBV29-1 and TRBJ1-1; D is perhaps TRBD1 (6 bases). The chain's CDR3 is CSVAGHRNTEAFF. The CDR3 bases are TGCAGCGTTGCGGGACACCGGAACACTGAAGCTTTCTTT. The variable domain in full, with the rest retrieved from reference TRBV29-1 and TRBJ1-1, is SAVISQKPSRDICQRGTSLTIQCQVDSQVTMMFWYRQQPGQSLTLIATANQGSEATYESGFVIDKFPISRPNLTFSTLTVSNMSPEDSSIYLCSVAGHRNTEAFFGQGTRLTVV.